This TCR beta chain was obtained from a study of control samples from healthy donors and cancer patients. TCRdb keeps only in-frame clones here, not all; method: immunoSEQ multiplex PCR. The sample holds about 75,000 clones; around 94% are singletons and the top ten take 6.2%. Trimming left V 4 bases short and J 4 bases short, with 2 bases between. Germline V CDR1 and CDR2: MDHEN, SYDVKM. There are 11 residues in the CDR3. The chain employs TRBV28 and TRBJ2-1; D is unclear. The sequence came from a woman in her thirties or forties in good health. The specimen was blood. The CDR3 protein is CASSYYNEQFF. In DNA form, the CDR3 reads TGTGCCAGCAGTTATTACAATGAGCAGTTCTTC.